This T cell receptor beta chain derives from a study of response to subunit inactivated influenza vaccine. Regarding the study as a whole: Only a handful of new T cells, the authors suggested, are recruited with each seasonal influenza vaccination.

There are 15 residues in the CDR3. Per germline, CDR1 MNHNS and CDR2 SASEGT. V was trimmed by 6 bases and J by 4 bases, leaving 18 bases between them. About this clonotype: The antigen is not known.

TCRdb analysed the RT-PCR reads with MiXCR anew, one entry per CDR3 protein. The sample contains just over 300,000 distinct CDR3 sequences, 22% of which appear only once. The J gene is TRBJ1-2, the V gene TRBV6-1; TRBD1 might be the D (6 bases). The clonotype was recovered from a man between 50 and 75 years old who received an inactivated influenza vaccine. Sequenced here: PBMCs from blood, sampled about 20 months after vaccination. CDR3 bases: TGTGCCAGCAGGAAAACACAGGGCGTCGGCTATGGCTACACCTTC. As protein: CASRKTQGVGYGYTF.